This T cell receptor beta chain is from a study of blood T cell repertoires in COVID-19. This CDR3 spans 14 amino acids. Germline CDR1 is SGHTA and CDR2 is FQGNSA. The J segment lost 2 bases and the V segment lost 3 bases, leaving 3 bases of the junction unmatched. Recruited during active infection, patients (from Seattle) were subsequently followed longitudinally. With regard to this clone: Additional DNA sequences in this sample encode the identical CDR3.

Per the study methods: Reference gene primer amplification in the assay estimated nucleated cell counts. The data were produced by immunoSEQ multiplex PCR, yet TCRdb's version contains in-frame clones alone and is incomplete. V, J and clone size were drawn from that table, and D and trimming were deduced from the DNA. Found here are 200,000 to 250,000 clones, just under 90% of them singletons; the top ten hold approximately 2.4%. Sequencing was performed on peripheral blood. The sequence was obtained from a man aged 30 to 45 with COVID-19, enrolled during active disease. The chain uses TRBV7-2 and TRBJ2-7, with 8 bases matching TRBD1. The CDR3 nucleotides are TGTGCCAGCAGCTTCGACAGGGGCCCCTACGAGCAGTACTTC. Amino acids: CASSFDRGPYEQYF.